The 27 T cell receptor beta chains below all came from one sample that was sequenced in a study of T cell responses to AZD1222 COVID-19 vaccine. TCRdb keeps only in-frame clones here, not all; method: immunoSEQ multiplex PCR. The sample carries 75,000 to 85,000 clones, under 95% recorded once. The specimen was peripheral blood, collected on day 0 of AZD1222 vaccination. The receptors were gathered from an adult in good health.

CDR3 residues: CASSPRLVAYNEQFF. The CDR3 DNA is TGTGCCAGCAGCCCCCGACTAGTCGCCTACAATGAGCAGTTCTTC. V usage is TRBV9 and J usage is TRBJ2-1; a possible D gene is TRBD2 (6 bases). V lost 4 bases, J lost 2 bases, and 13 bases lay in between. Germline CDR1 SGDLS, CDR2 YYNGEE. The CDR3 has 15 amino acids.

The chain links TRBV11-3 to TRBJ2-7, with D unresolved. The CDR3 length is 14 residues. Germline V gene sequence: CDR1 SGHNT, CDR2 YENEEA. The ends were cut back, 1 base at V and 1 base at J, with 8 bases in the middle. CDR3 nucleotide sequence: TGTGCCAGCAGCTTAGTCGCTAGTTCCTACGAGCAGTACTTC. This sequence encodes CASSLVASSYEQYF.

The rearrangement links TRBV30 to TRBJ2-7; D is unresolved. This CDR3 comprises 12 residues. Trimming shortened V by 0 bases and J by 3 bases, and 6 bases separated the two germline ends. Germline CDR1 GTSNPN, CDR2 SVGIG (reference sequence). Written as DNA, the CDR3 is TGTGCCTGGAGTGTAACCAACTACGAGCAGTACTTC. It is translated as CAWSVTNYEQYF. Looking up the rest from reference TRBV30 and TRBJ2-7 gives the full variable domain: SQTIHQWPATLVQPVGSPLSLECTVEGTSNPNLYWYRQAAGRGLQLLFYSVGIGQISSEVPQNLSASRPQDRQFILSSKKLLLSDSGFYLCAWSVTNYEQYFGPGTRLTVT.

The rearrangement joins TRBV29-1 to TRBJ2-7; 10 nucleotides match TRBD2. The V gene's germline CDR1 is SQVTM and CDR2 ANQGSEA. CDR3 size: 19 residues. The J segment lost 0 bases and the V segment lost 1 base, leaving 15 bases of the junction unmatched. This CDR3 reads CSVEVFASGGSKSSYEQYF. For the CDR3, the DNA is TGCAGCGTTGAAGTATTCGCTAGCGGGGGATCGAAGAGCTCCTACGAGCAGTACTTC.

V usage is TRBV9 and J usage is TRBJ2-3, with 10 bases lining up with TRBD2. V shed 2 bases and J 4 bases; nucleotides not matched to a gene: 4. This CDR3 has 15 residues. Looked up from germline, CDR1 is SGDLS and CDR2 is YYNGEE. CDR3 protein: CASSVSGGAPDTQYF. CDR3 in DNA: TGTGCCAGCAGCGTCAGCGGGGGGGCCCCAGATACGCAGTATTTT.

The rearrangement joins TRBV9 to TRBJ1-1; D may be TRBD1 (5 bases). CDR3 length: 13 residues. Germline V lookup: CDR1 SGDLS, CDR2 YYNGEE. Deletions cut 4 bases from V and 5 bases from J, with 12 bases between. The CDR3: CASSSGGFTEAFF. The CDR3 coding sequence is TGTGCCAGCAGCTCTGGGGGTTTTACTGAAGCTTTCTTT.

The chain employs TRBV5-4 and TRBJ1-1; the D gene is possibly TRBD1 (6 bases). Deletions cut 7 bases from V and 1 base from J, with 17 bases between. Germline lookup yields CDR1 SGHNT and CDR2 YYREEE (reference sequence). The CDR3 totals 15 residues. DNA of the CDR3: TGTGCCAGCCAAATTGTTAGGGGGTGGAACACTGAAGCTTTCTTT. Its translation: CASQIVRGWNTEAFF.

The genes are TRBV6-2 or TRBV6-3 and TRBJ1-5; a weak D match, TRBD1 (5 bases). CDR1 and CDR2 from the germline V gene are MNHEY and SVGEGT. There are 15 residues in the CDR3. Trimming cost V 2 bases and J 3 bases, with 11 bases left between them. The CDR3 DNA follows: TGTGCCAGCAGTTACGCAGCAGGGTACAATCAGCCCCAGCATTTT. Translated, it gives CASSYAAGYNQPQHF.

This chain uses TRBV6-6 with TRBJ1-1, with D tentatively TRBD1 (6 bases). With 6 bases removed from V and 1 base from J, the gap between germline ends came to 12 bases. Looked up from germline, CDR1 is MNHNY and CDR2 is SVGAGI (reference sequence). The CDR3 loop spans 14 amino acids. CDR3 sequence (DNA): TGTGCCAGCAGAGCCGGGACATCGAACACTGAAGCTTTCTTT. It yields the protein CASRAGTSNTEAFF.

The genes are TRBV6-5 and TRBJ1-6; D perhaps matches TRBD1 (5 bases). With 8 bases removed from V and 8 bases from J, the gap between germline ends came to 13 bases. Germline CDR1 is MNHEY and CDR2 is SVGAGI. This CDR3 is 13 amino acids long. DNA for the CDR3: TGTGCCAGCCTACTGGGGGGAGATTCACCCCTCCACTTT. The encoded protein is CASLLGGDSPLHF.

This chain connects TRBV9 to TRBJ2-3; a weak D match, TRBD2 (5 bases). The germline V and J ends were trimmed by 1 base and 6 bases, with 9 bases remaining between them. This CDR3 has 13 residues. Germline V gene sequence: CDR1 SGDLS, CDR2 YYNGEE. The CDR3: CASSVTSGDTQYF. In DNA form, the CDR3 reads TGTGCCAGCAGCGTAACTAGTGGGGATACGCAGTATTTT.

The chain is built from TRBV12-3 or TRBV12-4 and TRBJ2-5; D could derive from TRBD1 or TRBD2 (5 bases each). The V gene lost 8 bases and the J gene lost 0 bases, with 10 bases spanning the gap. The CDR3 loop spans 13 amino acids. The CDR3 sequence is CASRRGHQETQYF. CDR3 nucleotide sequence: TGTGCCAGCCGTCGGGGCCACCAAGAGACCCAGTACTTC.

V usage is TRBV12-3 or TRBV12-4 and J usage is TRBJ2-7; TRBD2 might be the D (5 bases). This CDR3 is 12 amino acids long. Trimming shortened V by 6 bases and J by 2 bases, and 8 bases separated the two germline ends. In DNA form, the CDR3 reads TGTGCCAGCAGGGACGGGACCTACGAGCAGTACTTC. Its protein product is CASRDGTYEQYF.

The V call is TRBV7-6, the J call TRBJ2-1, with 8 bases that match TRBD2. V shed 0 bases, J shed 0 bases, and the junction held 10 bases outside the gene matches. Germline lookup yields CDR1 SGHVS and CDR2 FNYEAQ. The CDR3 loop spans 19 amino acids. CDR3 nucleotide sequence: TGTGCCAGCAGCTTAGCGTATAGCGGGGCCCCTAGCTCCTACAATGAGCAGTTCTTC. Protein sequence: CASSLAYSGAPSSYNEQFF.

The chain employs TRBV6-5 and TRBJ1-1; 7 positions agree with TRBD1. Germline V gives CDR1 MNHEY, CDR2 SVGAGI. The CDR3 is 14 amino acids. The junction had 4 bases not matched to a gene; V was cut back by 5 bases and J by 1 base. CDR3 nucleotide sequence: TGTGCCAGCAGTCACAGGGGTGAGAACACTGAAGCTTTCTTT. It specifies CASSHRGENTEAFF.

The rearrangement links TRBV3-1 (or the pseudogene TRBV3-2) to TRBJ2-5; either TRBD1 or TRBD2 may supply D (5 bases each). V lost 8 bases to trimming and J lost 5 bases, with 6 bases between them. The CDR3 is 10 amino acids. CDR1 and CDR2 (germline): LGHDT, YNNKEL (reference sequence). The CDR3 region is CASGTETQYF. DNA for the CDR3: TGTGCCAGCGGGACGGAGACCCAGTACTTC.

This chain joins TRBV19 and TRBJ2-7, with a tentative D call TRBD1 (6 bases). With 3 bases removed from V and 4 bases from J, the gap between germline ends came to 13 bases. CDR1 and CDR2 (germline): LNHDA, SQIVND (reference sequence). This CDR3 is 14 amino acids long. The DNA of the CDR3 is TGTGCCAGTAGTATCCGCAGGGGTGAATACGAGCAGTACTTC. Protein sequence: CASSIRRGEYEQYF.

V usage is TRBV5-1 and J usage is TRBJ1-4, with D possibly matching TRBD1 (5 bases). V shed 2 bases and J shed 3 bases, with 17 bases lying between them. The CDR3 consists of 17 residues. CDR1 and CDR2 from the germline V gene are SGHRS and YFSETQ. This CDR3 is CASSFTTGDWANEKLFF. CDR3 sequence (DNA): TGCGCCAGCAGCTTTACCACGGGGGACTGGGCTAATGAAAAACTGTTTTTT.

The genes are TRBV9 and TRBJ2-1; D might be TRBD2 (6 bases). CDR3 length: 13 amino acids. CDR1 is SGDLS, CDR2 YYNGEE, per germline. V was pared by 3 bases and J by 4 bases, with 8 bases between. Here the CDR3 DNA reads TGTGCCAGCAGCGGGGGACTTTACAATGAGCAGTTCTTC. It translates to CASSGGLYNEQFF.

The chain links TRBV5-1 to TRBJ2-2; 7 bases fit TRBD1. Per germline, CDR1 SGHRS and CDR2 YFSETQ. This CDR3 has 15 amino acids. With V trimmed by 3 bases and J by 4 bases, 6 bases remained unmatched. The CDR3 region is CASSSTGPSTGELFF. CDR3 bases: TGCGCCAGCAGCTCGACAGGGCCAAGCACCGGGGAGCTGTTTTTT.

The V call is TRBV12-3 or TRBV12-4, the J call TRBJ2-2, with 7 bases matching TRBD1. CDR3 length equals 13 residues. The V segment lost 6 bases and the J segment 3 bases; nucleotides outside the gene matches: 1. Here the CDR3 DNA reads TGTGCCAGCAGGACAGGGTACACCGGGGAGCTGTTTTTT. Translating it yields CASRTGYTGELFF.

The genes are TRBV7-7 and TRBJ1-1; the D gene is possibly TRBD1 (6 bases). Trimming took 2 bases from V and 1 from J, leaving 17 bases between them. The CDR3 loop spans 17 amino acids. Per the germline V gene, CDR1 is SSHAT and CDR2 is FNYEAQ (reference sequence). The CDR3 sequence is CASSLQTRTAENTEAFF. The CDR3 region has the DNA TGTGCCAGCAGCTTACAGACAAGGACAGCCGAGAACACTGAAGCTTTCTTT. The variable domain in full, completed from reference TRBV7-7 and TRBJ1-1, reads GAGVSQSPRYKVTKRGQDVTLRCDPISSHATLYWYQQALGQGPEFLTYFNYEAQPDKSGLPSDRFSAERPEGSISTLTIQRTEQRDSAMYRCASSLQTRTAENTEAFFGQGTRLTVV.

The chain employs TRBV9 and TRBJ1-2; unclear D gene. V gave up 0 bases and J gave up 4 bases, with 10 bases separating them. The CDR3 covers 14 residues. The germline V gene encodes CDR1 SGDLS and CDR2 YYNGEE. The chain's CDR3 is CASSVGQDFYGYTF. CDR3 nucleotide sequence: TGTGCCAGCAGCGTAGGTCAAGACTTCTATGGCTACACCTTC.

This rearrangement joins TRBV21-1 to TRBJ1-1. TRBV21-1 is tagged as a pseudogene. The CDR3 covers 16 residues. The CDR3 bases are TGTGCCAGCAGCAAAACGCCCACCGGACGGAACACTGAAGCTTTCTTT. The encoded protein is CASSKTPTGRNTEAFF.

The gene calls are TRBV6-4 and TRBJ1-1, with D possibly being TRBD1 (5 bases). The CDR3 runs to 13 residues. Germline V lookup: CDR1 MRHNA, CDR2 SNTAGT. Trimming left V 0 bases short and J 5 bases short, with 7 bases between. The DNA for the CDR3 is TGTGCCAGCAGTGACTCCTCAGGGACTGAAGCTTTCTTT. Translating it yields CASSDSSGTEAFF.

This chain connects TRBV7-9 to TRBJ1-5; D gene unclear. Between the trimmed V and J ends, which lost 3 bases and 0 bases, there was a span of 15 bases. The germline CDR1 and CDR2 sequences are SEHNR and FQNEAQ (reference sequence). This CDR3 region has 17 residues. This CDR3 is CASSLGNEGLSNQPQHF. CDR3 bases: TGTGCCAGCAGCTTGGGAAATGAAGGTCTTAGCAATCAGCCCCAGCATTTT.

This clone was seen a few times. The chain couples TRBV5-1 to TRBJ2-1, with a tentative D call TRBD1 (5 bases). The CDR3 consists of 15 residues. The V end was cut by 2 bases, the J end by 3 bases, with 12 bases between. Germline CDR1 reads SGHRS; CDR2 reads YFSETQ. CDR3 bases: TGCGCCAGCAGCTTAGGGGATAATTTCTACAATGAGCAGTTCTTC. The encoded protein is CASSLGDNFYNEQFF.